The sequence of this TCR beta chain was determined in a study of T cell responses to AZD1222 COVID-19 vaccine. Study conclusions and caveats: At baseline, seropositivity was found in only a handful of AZD1222 recipients. Repertoires were obtained solely post-peak T cell response.

V was cut by 8 bases and J by 7 bases, with 9 bases left in between. This CDR3 is built from 11 residues. From germline, CDR1 is MNHEY and CDR2 SVGAGI. Method: immunoSEQ multiplex PCR; TCRdb's copy keeps in-frame clones and lacks some. The sample yields about 110,000 clones, around 83% seen once. Worth noting for this clone: Its target is not known.

This sample comprised peripheral blood, obtained on day 0 of AZD1222 vaccination. The genes are TRBV6-5 and TRBJ1-5; D is undetermined. The TCR originated in an adult in good health. Here the CDR3 reads CASWSGQPQHF. The CDR3 DNA sequence: TGTGCCAGCTGGAGTGGGCAGCCCCAGCATTTT.